This T cell receptor (beta chain) was retrieved from a study of T cell clonality in common variable immunodeficiency. The study, taken as a whole, reports: Fewer deletions and N-nucleotide insertions were reportedly seen in common variable immunodeficiency TCR beta sequences.

The protocol was immunoSEQ multiplex PCR, while the TCRdb copy is restricted to in-frame clones and leaves out a portion. The sample yields about 32,000 clones, without any singletons. CDR1 and CDR2 from the germline V gene are KGHSH and LQKENI. V shed 3 bases and J shed 1 base, with 12 bases lying between them. The CDR3 spans 15 residues. At least ten counts were recorded for this clone. Its specificity is unknown. Read sequence stops 3 residues before the CDR3 end, and the germline J gene provides the missing end. CVID meant reduced serum IgG, IgA and/or IgM plus specific antibody deficiency. Most patients and controls had Caucasian heritage. No CVID subject was ill or on immunomodulatory drugs when sampled.

The receptor's source is a human donor with common variable immunodeficiency. V gene TRBV18 combines with J gene TRBJ1-1, with a possible D match to TRBD1 (6 bases). Sequenced material: peripheral blood mononuclear cells. The CDR3 reads CASSPGRQANTEAFF. The CDR3 DNA, read in part, is TGTGCCAGCTCACCGGGGAGACAGGCGAACACTGAA.